This TCR beta chain was recorded in a study of T cell responses to AZD1222 COVID-19 vaccine. General study results and limits: Only after the peak T cell response were repertoires sampled. Donors in the cohort were predominantly white British and more often female, and clonal diversity was possibly underestimated. Baseline serology detected seropositivity in only 6 or 7 AZD1222 recipients.

Trimming removed 3 bases at V and 0 bases at J, with 18 bases between. The germline V gene encodes CDR1 SGHAT and CDR2 FQNNGV. The CDR3 runs to 18 residues. Remarks on this clone: Its cognate antigen is unknown.

Assay: immunoSEQ multiplex PCR; the TCRdb copy retains only in-frame clones and omits some. The profile covers 150,000 to 200,000 clones, with around 90% appearing a single time and less than 4.5% taken by the ten largest. This chain joins TRBV11-2 and TRBJ2-4; D assignment may be TRBD1 or TRBD2 (6 bases each). The receptor comes from an adult who received the MenACWY meningococcal vaccine as a control. The sample in question was peripheral blood, obtained 28 days after the second dose of the MenACWY control vaccine. Here the CDR3 reads CASSFRGGPWEAKNIQYF. The CDR3, as DNA: TGTGCCAGCAGCTTCCGAGGGGGGCCGTGGGAAGCCAAAAACATTCAGTACTTC.